Each of the 5 T cell receptor beta chains below was sequenced from the same sample in a study of human T cells and chemical hapten exposure. From the RACE reads, TCRdb called clonotypes with MiXCR, one entry per CDR3 protein. Of over 300,000 distinct CDR3 sequences in the sample, 5% to 6.5% were seen once. Described time point: pre-sensitization, week 0. As to treatment: therapeutic diphenylcyclopropenone sensitization with weekly scalp DPC. The sequences come from whole blood, collected in connection with sensitization to the hapten diphenylcyclopropenone (DPC). The source is a woman aged 45-60 years with alopecia areata. Some clones in this sample may be carry-over from other donors' samples.

The rearrangement links TRBV29-1 to TRBJ1-1; D gene ambiguous. Per germline, CDR1 SQVTM and CDR2 ANQGSEA. The CDR3 runs to 14 residues. Trimming removed 1 base from V and 2 bases from J, with 11 bases in between. CDR3 region: CSVEGGRLNTEAFF. The DNA for the CDR3 is TGCAGCGTTGAAGGGGGAAGGCTTAACACTGAAGCTTTCTTT.

This clonotype was observed many times. This sequence joins TRBV9 and TRBJ2-1; D gene uncertain. The CDR3 runs 16 residues. Germline V gene lookup returns CDR1 SGDLS and CDR2 YYNGEE. V gave up 2 bases and J gave up 0 bases, with 12 bases separating them. CDR3 amino acids: CASSVLSRSSYNEQFF. DNA of the CDR3: TGTGCCAGCAGCGTTTTGTCAAGAAGCTCCTACAATGAGCAGTTCTTC.

At least ten counts were recorded for this clonotype. This chain links TRBV4-3 with TRBJ2-1; 8 nucleotides align to TRBD2. CDR1 is LGHNA and CDR2 is YSLEER in the germline V gene. Trimming removed 4 bases from V and 0 bases from J; junction bases left unmatched: 11. The CDR3 is made up of 18 amino acids. CDR3 nucleotides: TGCGCCAGCAGCCCCCGGCCGGGACTAGGGGGCTCCTACAATGAGCAGTTCTTC. This sequence encodes CASSPRPGLGGSYNEQFF.

This clonotype occurred a few times. The V gene is TRBV12-3 or TRBV12-4, the J gene TRBJ1-5; TRBD1 is a possible D gene (5 bases). Trimming took off 3 bases at V and 1 base at J, with 13 bases between the two ends. The CDR3 spans 16 residues. For the CDR3, the DNA is TGTGCCAGCAGTTTCGGGGGTGGGAAAAGCAATCAGCCCCAGCATTTT. It specifies CASSFGGGKSNQPQHF.

The gene calls are TRBV12-3 or TRBV12-4 and TRBJ1-1, with D uncertain. The CDR3 loop spans 15 amino acids. V dropped 7 bases and J dropped 2 bases, with 17 bases sitting between them. The CDR3 here is CASNLGRLINTEAFF. DNA of the CDR3: TGTGCCAGCAACTTAGGGAGACTGATAAACACTGAAGCTTTCTTT.